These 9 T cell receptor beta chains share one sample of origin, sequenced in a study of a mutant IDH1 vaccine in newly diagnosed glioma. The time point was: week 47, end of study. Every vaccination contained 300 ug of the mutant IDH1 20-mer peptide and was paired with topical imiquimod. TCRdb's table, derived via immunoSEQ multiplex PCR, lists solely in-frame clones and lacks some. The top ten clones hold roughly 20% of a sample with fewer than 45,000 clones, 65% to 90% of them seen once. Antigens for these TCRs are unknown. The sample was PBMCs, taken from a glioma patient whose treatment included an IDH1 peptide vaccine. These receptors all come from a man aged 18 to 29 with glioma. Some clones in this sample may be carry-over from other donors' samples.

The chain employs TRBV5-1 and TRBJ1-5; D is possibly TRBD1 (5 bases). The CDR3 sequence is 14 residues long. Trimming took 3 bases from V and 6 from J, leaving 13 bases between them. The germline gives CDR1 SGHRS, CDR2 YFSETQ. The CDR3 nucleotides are TGCGCCAGCAGCTGGAGTGGGGGTGGTCAGCCCCAGCATTTT. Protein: CASSWSGGGQPQHF.

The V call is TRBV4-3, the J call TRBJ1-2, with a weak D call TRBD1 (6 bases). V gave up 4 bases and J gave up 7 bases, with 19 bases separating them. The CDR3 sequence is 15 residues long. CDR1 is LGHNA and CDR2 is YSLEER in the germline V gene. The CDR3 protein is CASSPQSKGVSGYTF. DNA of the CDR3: TGCGCCAGCAGCCCCCAATCAAAGGGGGTCTCTGGCTACACCTTC.

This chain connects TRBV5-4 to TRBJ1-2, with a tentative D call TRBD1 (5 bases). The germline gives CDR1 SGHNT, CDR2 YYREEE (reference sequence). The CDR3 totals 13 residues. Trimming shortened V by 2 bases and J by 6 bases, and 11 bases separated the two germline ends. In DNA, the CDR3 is TGTGCCAGCAGCTTAGCAGGGAGCGATGGCTACACCTTC. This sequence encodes CASSLAGSDGYTF.

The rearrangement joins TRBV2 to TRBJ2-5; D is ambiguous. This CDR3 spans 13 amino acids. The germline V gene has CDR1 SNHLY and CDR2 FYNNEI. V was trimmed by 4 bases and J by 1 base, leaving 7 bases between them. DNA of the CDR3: TGTGCCAGCAGTGCGCACCCCCAAGAGACCCAGTACTTC. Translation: CASSAHPQETQYF.

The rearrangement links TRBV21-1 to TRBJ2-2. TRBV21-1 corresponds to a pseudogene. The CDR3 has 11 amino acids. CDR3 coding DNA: TGTGCCAGCAGCAACACCGGGGAGCTGTTTTTT. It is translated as CASSNTGELFF.

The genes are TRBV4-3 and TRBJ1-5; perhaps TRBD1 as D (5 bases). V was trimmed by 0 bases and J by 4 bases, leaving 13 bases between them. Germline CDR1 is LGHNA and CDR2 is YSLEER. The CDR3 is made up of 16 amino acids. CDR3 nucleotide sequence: TGCGCCAGCAGCCAAGATTTTTGGGGGGAGAATCAGCCCCAGCATTTT. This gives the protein CASSQDFWGENQPQHF.

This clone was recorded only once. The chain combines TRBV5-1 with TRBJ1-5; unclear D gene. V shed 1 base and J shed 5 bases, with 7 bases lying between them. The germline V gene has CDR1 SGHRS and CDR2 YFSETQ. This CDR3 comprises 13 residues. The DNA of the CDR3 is TGCGCCAGCAGCTTGACCTACGATCAGCCCCAGCATTTT. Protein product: CASSLTYDQPQHF.

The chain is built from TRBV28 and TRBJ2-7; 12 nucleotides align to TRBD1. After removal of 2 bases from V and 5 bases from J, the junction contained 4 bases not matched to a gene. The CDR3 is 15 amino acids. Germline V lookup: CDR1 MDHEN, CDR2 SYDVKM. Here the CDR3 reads CASSLPGQGAHEQYF. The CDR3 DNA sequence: TGTGCCAGCAGTTTACCGGGACAGGGGGCCCACGAGCAGTACTTC.

The CDR3 sequence: CASSWHSTDTQYF. The DNA of the CDR3 is TGTGCCAGTAGTTGGCATAGCACAGATACGCAGTATTTT. The V gene is TRBV19, the J gene TRBJ2-3; D unresolved. V was clipped by 5 bases and J by 0 bases, with 6 bases between them. CDR3 length equals 13 residues. Germline CDR1 reads LNHDA; CDR2 reads SQIVND (reference sequence).